Below, one TCR beta chain is given with its context. Antigen unknown. The entry originates in a study of cytomegalovirus exposure and HLA in healthy donors. Across the study: The Caucasian-associated ancestry cluster held under 90% of around 380 genotyped donors. Study-wide results and limits: Around 160 TCR beta chains were listed as cytomegalovirus-associated.

13 Jbeta primers and 60 Vbeta primers were used for the PCR. The data were produced by immunoSEQ multiplex PCR, yet TCRdb's version contains in-frame clones alone and is incomplete. The sample has 95,000 to 150,000 clones; around 75% are singletons. CDR1 MNHEY and CDR2 SMNVEV come from the germline V gene (reference sequence). CDR3 size: 12 residues. Trimming removed 7 bases from V and 2 bases from J, with 8 bases in between. The sequenced material came from PBMCs. The TCR sequence derives from a man younger than 40 in good health and CMV-seronegative. J is TRBJ1-2 and V is TRBV27; perhaps TRBD1 as D (5 bases). CDR3 DNA sequence: TGTGCCAGCAAGCAGGGAAACTATGGCTACACCTTC. Translation gives CASKQGNYGYTF.